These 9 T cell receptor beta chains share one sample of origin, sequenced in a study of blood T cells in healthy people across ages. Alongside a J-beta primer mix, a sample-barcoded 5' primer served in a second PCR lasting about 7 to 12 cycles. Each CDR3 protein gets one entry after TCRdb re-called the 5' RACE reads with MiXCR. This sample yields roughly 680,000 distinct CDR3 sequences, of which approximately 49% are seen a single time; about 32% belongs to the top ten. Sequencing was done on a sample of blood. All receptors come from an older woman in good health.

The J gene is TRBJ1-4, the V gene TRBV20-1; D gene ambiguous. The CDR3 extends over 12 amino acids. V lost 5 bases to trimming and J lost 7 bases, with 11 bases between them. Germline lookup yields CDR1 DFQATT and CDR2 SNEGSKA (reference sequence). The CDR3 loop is CSAPDFSEKLFF. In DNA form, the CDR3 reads TGCAGTGCTCCGGACTTCTCTGAAAAACTGTTTTTT.

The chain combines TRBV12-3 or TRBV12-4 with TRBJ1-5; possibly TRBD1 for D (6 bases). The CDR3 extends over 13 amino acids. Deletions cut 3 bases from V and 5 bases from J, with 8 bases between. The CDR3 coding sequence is TGTGCCAGCAGTTTCAGGGGAGATCAGCCCCAGCATTTT. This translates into CASSFRGDQPQHF.

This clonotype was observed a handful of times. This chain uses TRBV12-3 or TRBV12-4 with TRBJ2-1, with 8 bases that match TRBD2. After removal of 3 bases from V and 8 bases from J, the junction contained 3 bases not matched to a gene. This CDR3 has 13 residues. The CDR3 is CASSFRAGDEQFF. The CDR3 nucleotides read TGTGCCAGCAGTTTTAGAGCGGGAGATGAGCAGTTCTTC.

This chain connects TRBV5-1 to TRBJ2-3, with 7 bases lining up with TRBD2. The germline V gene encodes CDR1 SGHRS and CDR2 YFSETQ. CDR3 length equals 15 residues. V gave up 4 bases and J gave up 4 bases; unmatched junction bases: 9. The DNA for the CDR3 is TGCGCCAGCAGCACTGCGGGAGCGTCCCCAGATACGCAGTATTTT. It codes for CASSTAGASPDTQYF. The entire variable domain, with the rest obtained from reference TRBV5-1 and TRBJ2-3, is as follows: KAGVTQTPRYLIKTRGQQVTLSCSPISGHRSVSWYQQTPGQGLQFLFEYFSETQRNKGNFPGRFSGRQFSNSRSEMNVSTLELGDSALYLCASSTAGASPDTQYFGPGTRLTVL.

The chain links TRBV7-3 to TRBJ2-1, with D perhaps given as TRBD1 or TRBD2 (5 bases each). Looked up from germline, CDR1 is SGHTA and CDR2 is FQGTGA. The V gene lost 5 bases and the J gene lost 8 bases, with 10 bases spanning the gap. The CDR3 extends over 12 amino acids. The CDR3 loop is CASSGRGDEQFF. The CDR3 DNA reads TGTGCCAGCAGCGGGAGAGGGGATGAGCAGTTCTTC.

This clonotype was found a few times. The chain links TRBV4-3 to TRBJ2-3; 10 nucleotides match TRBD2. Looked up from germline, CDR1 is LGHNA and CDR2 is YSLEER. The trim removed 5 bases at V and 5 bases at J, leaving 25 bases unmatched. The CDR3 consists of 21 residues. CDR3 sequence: CASSAGAGEASGSGGIDTQYF. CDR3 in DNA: TGCGCCAGCAGCGCCGGCGCAGGGGAAGCTAGCGGGAGCGGGGGGATAGATACGCAGTATTTT.

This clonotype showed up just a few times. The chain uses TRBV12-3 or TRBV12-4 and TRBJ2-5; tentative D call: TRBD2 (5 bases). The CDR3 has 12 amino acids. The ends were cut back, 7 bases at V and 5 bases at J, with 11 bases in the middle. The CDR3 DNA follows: TGTGCCAGCACCCAAAGGGAGGAGACCCAGTACTTC. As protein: CASTQREETQYF.

CDR3 DNA: TGTGCCACAGCCCCTCTAGGCTATGAGCAGTTCTTC. It translates to CATAPLGYEQFF. The genes are TRBV10-3 and TRBJ2-1; no firm D call. The V gene lost 10 bases and the J gene lost 8 bases, with 15 bases spanning the gap. Germline assignment: CDR1 ENHRY and CDR2 SYGVKD. The CDR3 consists of 12 residues.

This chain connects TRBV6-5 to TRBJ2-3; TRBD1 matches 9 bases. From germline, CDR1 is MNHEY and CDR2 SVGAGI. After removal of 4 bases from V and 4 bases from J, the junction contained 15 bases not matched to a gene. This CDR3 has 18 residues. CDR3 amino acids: CASSSPLIGQGISDTQYF. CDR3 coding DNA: TGTGCCAGCAGTTCACCGCTAATTGGACAGGGGATTTCAGATACGCAGTATTTT.